This T cell receptor (beta chain) was found in a study of a mutant IDH1 vaccine in newly diagnosed glioma. Study-level information: Most patients had radiochemotherapy with temozolomide before enrollment; others had one alone. Study findings and constraints: Apparently unrelated to pseudoprogression were changes in the top peripheral T cell clonotypes. There were vaccine-induced immune responses in around 93% of the patients.

Time point noted: baseline, week 1 (first vaccination visit). The treatment is: pre-vaccination baseline after standard-of-care therapy. Each astrocytoma in the donors was new, WHO grade 3 or 4, IDH1-mutant and ATRX-lost. As regards this clone: The target antigen is unknown.

Germline V lookup: CDR1 MNHEY, CDR2 SMNVEV (reference sequence). The CDR3 runs to 12 residues. The germline V and J ends were trimmed by 5 bases and 0 bases, with 5 bases remaining between them. Only in-frame clones appear in the TCRdb table, and some are missing; sequencing was by immunoSEQ multiplex PCR. The table shows tens of thousands of clones, with around 83% occurring only once. Sequences were derived from peripheral blood mononuclear cells (PBMCs), sampled from a glioma patient treated with radiotherapy, temozolomide or both. The sequence was collected from a man aged 50-59 years with glioma. Some clones in this sample may be carry-over from other donors' samples. The chain carries TRBV27 and TRBJ2-7; no definite D call. DNA of the CDR3: TGTGCCAGCAGTAAGAGCTCCTACGAGCAGTACTTC. Amino acid sequence: CASSKSSYEQYF.